This T cell receptor beta chain was retrieved from a study of blood T cell repertoires in COVID-19. As for the study in general: COVID-19 samples, acute and convalescent, were from the United States, Italy and Spain. The analysed material was cDNA or gDNA that came from T cells, B-cell-depleted T cells, or PBMCs.

TCRdb's table, derived via immunoSEQ multiplex PCR, lists solely in-frame clones and lacks some. The data contain around 300,000 clones, under 90% of them seen just once; the ten biggest clones take up around a tenth. CDR1 is LGHDT and CDR2 is YNNKEL in the germline V gene (reference sequence). J was trimmed by 7 bases and V by 2 bases; bases with no gene match: 4. The CDR3 is 13 residues long. The source of this sequence is a woman between 50 and 59 years old who had recovered from COVID-19. Sequencing was done on a sample of peripheral blood. The V call is TRBV3-1 (or the pseudogene TRBV3-2), the J call TRBJ2-7; 8 bases are shared with TRBD1. As DNA, the CDR3 is TGTGCCAGCAGCCAAACCGGACAGGGAGAGCAGTACTTC. Translation: CASSQTGQGEQYF.